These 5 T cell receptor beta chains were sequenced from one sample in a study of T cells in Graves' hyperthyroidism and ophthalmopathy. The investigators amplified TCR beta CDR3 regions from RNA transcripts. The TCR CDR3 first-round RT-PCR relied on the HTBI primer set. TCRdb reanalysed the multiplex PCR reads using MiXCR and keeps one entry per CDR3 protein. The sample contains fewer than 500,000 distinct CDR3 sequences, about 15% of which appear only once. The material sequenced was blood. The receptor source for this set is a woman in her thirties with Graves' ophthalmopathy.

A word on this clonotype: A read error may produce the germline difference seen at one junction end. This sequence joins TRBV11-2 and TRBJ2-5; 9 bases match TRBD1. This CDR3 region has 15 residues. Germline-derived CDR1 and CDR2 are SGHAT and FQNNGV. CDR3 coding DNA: TGTGCCAGCAGCCTAGACAGGGGGTGGCAAGAGACCCAGTACTTC. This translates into CASSLDRGWQETQYF.

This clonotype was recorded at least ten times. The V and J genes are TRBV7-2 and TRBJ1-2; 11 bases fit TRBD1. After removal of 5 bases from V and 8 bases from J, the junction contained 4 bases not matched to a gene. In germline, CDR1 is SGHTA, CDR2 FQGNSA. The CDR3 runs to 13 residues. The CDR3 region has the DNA TGTGCCAGCAGCCAGGGACAGGGGGTCGGCTACACCTTC. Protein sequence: CASSQGQGVGYTF. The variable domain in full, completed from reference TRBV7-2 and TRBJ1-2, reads GAGVSQSPSNKVTEKGKDVELRCDPISGHTALYWYRQSLGQGLEFLIYFQGNSAPDKSGLPSDRFSAERTGGSVSTLTIQRTQQEDSAVYLCASSQGQGVGYTFGSGTRLTVV.

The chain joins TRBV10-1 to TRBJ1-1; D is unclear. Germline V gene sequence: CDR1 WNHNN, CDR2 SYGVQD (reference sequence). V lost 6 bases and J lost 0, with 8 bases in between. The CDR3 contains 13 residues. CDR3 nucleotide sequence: TGCGCCAGCAGAGACGGCCTGAACACTGAAGCTTTCTTT. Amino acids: CASRDGLNTEAFF.

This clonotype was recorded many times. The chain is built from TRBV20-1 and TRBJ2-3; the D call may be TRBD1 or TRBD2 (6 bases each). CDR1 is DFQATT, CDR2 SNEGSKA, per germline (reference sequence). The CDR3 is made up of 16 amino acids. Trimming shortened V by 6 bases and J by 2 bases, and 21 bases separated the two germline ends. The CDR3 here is CSAVGGGGRATDTQYF. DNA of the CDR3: TGCAGTGCAGTCGGAGGAGGGGGGCGGGCCACAGATACGCAGTATTTT.

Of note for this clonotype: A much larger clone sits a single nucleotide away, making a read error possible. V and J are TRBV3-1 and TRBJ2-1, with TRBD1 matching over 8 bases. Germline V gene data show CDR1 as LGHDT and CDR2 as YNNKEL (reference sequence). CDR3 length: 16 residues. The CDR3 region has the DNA TGTGCCAGCAGCCAGAGTAGAAGACAGGGGTACAGTGAGCAGTTCTTC. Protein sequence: CASSQSRRQGYSEQFF.